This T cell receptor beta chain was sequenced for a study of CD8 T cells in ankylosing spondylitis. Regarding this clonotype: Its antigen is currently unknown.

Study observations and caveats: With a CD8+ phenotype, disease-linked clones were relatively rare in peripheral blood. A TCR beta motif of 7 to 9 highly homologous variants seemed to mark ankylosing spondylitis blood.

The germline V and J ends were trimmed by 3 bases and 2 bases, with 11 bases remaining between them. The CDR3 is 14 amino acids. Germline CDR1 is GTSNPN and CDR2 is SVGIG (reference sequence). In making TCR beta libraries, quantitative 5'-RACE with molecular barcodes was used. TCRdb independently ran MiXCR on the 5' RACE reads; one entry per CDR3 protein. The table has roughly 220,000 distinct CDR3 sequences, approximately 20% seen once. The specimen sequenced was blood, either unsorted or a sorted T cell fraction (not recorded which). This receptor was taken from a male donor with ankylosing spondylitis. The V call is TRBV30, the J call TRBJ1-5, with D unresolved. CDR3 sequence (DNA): TGTGCCTGGAGCCCCGGGATCGGCAATCAGCCCCAGCATTTT. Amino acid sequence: CAWSPGIGNQPQHF.